This TCR beta chain was obtained from a study of neoadjuvant anti-PD-1 for oral cavity cancer. Some clones are missing from TCRdb's copy, which holds only in-frame ones; the method was immunoSEQ multiplex PCR. The sample lists under 15,000 clones, 70% to 75% occurring once. The V gene lost 7 bases and the J gene lost 10 bases, with 23 bases spanning the gap. The CDR3 is 15 residues long. Germline V CDR1 and CDR2: SEHNR, FQNEAQ (reference sequence). Specified time point: after neoadjuvant nivolumab, at surgical resection. The TCR comes from a person aged 35 to 85 with oral cavity squamous cell carcinoma. Material: PBMCs, obtained after nivolumab (anti-PD-1) treatment. The V call is TRBV7-9, the J call TRBJ1-3; D remains ambiguous. The CDR3, as DNA: TGTGCCAGCAAGGGTCAGCGGGGTAGAGTTGGAACCATATATTTT. This codes for CASKGQRGRVGTIYF.